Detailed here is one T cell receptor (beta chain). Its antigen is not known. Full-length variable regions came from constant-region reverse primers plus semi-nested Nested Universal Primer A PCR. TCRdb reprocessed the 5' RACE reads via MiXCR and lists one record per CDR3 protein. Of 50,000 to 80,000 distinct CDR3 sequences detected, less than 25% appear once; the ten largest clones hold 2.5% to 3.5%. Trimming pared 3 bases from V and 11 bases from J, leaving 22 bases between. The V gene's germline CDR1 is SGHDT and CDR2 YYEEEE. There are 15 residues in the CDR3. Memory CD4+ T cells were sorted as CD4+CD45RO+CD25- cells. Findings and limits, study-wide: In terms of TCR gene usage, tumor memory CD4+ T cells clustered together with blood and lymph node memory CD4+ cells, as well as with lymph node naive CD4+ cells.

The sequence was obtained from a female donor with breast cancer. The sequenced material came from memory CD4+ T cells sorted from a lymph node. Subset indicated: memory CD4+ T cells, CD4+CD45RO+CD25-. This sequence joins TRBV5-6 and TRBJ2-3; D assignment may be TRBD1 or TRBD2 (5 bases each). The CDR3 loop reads CASSWTGRQPNEQYF. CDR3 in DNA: TGTGCCAGCAGCTGGACGGGACGCCAACCCAATGAGCAGTATTTT.